The 17 T cell receptor beta chains below were found in one sample sequenced in a study of early T cells in non-severe SARS-CoV-2 infection (dated by TCRdb to the early 2020s). The method was 5' RACE. The instrument was a NextSeq 500. Using fastp at Q25 and MiXCR, TCRdb reprocessed the public reads and kept productive beta chains. Every CDR3 protein is listed once, alongside the most common genes and DNA of its rows. In all, the sample holds 40,000 to 60,000 distinct CDR3 sequences, and 3.5% to 4.5% of those were seen once. The ten largest make up 5.5% to 6.5% of the sample. The sequencing sample was made of whole blood. The receptor source for this set is an adult who was a healthcare worker with PCR-confirmed SARS-CoV-2 infection or an uninfected control (not recorded which).

This clonotype has a count of ten or more. The chain joins TRBV5-5 to TRBJ2-1; 11 bases are a match to TRBD2. Trimming at V came to 2 bases and at J to 7 bases, leaving 8 bases not matched to a gene. Germline CDR1 reads SGHKS; CDR2 reads YYEKEE (reference sequence). This CDR3 is 16 amino acids long. The CDR3 region is CASSFQGTSGSNEQFF. The DNA for the CDR3 is TGTGCCAGCAGCTTCCAGGGGACTAGCGGTTCGAATGAGCAGTTCTTC.

This clonotype was observed a handful of times. J is TRBJ2-5 and V is TRBV28, with TRBD2 identical over 8 bases. The germline CDR1 and CDR2 sequences are MDHEN and SYDVKM. CDR3 size: 16 residues. Trimming at V came to 1 base and at J to 0 bases, leaving 4 bases not matched to a gene. The CDR3 DNA sequence: TGTGCCAGCAGTTTATTTAGCGGGGAGTACCAAGAGACCCAGTACTTC. This sequence encodes CASSLFSGEYQETQYF.

This clonotype was recorded many times. The chain links TRBV20-1 to TRBJ1-1; D is perhaps TRBD1 (5 bases). CDR1 DFQATT and CDR2 SNEGSKA come from the germline V gene (reference sequence). With 0 bases removed from V and 1 base from J, the gap between germline ends came to 15 bases. The CDR3 is made up of 16 amino acids. The CDR3 spells CSARDQPGGANTEAFF. The CDR3 bases are TGCAGTGCTAGAGATCAGCCGGGAGGGGCGAACACTGAAGCTTTCTTT.

This clonotype was seen a handful of times. V usage is TRBV5-5 and J usage is TRBJ2-3; 15 nucleotides match TRBD2. CDR1 is SGHKS, CDR2 YYEKEE, per germline (reference sequence). The J segment lost 4 bases and the V segment lost 4 bases, leaving 7 bases of the junction unmatched. CDR3 length equals 17 residues. CDR3 DNA sequence: TGTGCCAGCAGCCTAACAGGACTAGCGGGAGGGCCAGATACGCAGTATTTT. This translates into CASSLTGLAGGPDTQYF.

A few counts support this clonotype. This chain connects TRBV4-2 to TRBJ2-3, with 10 bases aligning to TRBD1. CDR3 size: 19 residues. Germline loops: CDR1 LGHNA, CDR2 YNFKEQ. V trimming: 5 bases; J trimming: 3 bases; junction bases outside the gene matches: 17. CDR3 region: CASSSLPTSTGGMTDTQYF. CDR3 DNA: TGTGCCAGCAGCTCCCTGCCCACTTCGACAGGGGGCATGACAGATACGCAGTATTTT.

In this sample, this clonotype turned up many times. The chain employs TRBV7-2 and TRBJ2-3; D not resolved. CDR1 is SGHTA, CDR2 FQGNSA, per germline. V shed 5 bases and J shed 0 bases, with 6 bases lying between them. The CDR3 is 13 amino acids. The CDR3 DNA reads as TGTGCCAGCAGCCTCCTAAGCACAGATACGCAGTATTTT. Protein: CASSLLSTDTQYF.

This clonotype is classed as medium-sized (0.01 to 0.1%). This chain links TRBV7-2 with TRBJ2-7, with 9 nucleotides matching TRBD1. The V and J ends lost 5 bases and 4 bases, in that order; junction bases with no gene match: 6. The CDR3 consists of 14 residues. Germline assignment: CDR1 SGHTA and CDR2 FQGNSA. The CDR3 here is CASSLGGQGYEQYF. CDR3 nucleotide sequence: TGTGCCAGCAGCCTAGGGGGACAGGGATACGAGCAGTACTTC. The complete variable domain, with remaining parts taken from reference TRBV7-2 and TRBJ2-7, reads GAGVSQSPSNKVTEKGKDVELRCDPISGHTALYWYRQSLGQGLEFLIYFQGNSAPDKSGLPSDRFSAERTGGSVSTLTIQRTQQEDSAVYLCASSLGGQGYEQYFGPGTRLTVT.

In its sample, this clonotype was seen many times. The chain has TRBV12-3 or TRBV12-4 and TRBJ2-2; 10 bases are shared with TRBD1. V shed 5 bases and J 5 bases; nucleotides not matched to a gene: 8. The CDR3 spans 16 residues. The CDR3 is CASSPGGDRGTGELFF. CDR3 nucleotides: TGTGCCAGCAGTCCGGGGGGGGACAGGGGAACCGGGGAGCTGTTTTTT.

This sequence joins TRBV7-9 and TRBJ1-1; the D is unclear. This CDR3 comprises 13 residues. The germline V gene has CDR1 SEHNR and CDR2 FQNEAQ (reference sequence). Deletions cut 7 bases from V and 1 base from J, with 10 bases between. CDR3 region: CASILVGNTEAFF. The CDR3, as DNA: TGTGCCAGCATCCTAGTGGGGAACACTGAAGCTTTCTTT.

At least ten counts were recorded for this clonotype. The CDR3 reads CSAGGAAQDTGELFF. The CDR3 DNA reads as TGCAGCGCCGGGGGCGCAGCGCAGGACACCGGGGAGCTGTTTTTT. V usage is TRBV29-1 and J usage is TRBJ2-2, with D perhaps matching TRBD1 or TRBD2 (6 bases each). Trimming pared 7 bases from V and 3 bases from J, leaving 18 bases between. CDR3 size: 15 residues. Germline loops: CDR1 SQVTM, CDR2 ANQGSEA.

This clonotype was found many times. The rearrangement uses TRBV11-2 and TRBJ2-1; D might be TRBD1 or TRBD2, each matching 5 bases. The CDR3 is 15 amino acids. V lost 5 bases to trimming and J lost 2 bases, with 13 bases between them. Looked up from germline, CDR1 is SGHAT and CDR2 is FQNNGV. This chain's CDR3 is CASSLWGRTYNEQFF. CDR3 DNA: TGTGCCAGCAGCCTATGGGGACGGACCTACAATGAGCAGTTCTTC.

This clonotype was seen at least ten times. This sequence joins TRBV5-8 and TRBJ2-7; the D gene is possibly TRBD1 (5 bases). Trimming cost V 0 bases and J 0 bases, with 10 bases left between them. Germline assignment: CDR1 SGHTS and CDR2 YDEGEE. The CDR3 has 15 amino acids. As DNA, the CDR3 is TGTGCCAGCAGCTTGGACTACAGGAGCTCCTACGAGCAGTACTTC. It codes for CASSLDYRSSYEQYF.

This chain uses TRBV20-1 with TRBJ2-3; D is ambiguous. Between the trimmed V and J ends, which lost 5 bases and 0 bases, there was a span of 6 bases. The CDR3 has 12 residues. The germline V gene has CDR1 DFQATT and CDR2 SNEGSKA (reference sequence). The CDR3 protein is CSAPLSTDTQYF. The CDR3 DNA reads TGCAGTGCTCCTCTAAGCACAGATACGCAGTATTTT.

This clonotype was detected ten times or more. The chain links TRBV2 to TRBJ2-2, with D tentatively TRBD2 (5 bases). Germline V gene data show CDR1 as SNHLY and CDR2 as FYNNEI. This CDR3 has 14 amino acids. Trimming removed 8 bases from V and 2 bases from J, with 12 bases in between. CDR3 protein: CASVRTPNTGELFF. In DNA, the CDR3 is TGTGCCAGCGTCCGGACTCCAAACACCGGGGAGCTGTTTTTT.

The V call is TRBV7-3, the J call TRBJ2-2; D is unresolved. Germline V lookup: CDR1 SGHTA, CDR2 FQGTGA. The CDR3 length is 13 residues. V was shortened by 0 bases and J by 6 bases, with 5 bases between the two germline ends. The CDR3 loop is CASSLTIPGELFF. The CDR3 nucleotides are TGTGCCAGCAGCTTAACGATCCCCGGGGAGCTGTTTTTT.

This chain uses TRBV19 with TRBJ2-7; D is unresolved. V was cut by 6 bases and J by 0 bases, with 18 bases left in between. CDR1 is LNHDA, CDR2 SQIVND, per germline (reference sequence). The CDR3 has 16 residues. This chain's CDR3 is CASRTTYGESSYEQYF. DNA of the CDR3: TGTGCCAGTAGGACCACCTATGGCGAAAGCTCCTACGAGCAGTACTTC.

The gene calls are TRBV7-2 and TRBJ2-3, with unresolved D. The CDR3 runs 15 residues. Germline V gene data show CDR1 as SGHTA and CDR2 as FQGNSA. Trimming shortened V by 2 bases and J by 0 bases, and 9 bases separated the two germline ends. The CDR3 DNA follows: TGTGCCAGCAGCTTAAGTGCTATCAGCACAGATACGCAGTATTTT. Amino acid sequence: CASSLSAISTDTQYF.